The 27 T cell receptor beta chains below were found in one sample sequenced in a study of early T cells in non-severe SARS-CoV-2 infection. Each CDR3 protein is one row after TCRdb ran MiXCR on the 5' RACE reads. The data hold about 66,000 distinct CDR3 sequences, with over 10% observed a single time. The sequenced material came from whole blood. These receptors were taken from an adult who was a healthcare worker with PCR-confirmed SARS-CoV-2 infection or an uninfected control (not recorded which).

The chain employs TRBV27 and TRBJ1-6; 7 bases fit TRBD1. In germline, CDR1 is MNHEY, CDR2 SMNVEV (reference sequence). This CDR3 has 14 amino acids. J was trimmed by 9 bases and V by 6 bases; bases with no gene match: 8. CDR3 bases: TGTGCCAGCAGAGGGGGCGTGGGTACTTCACCCCTCCACTTT. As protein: CASRGGVGTSPLHF.

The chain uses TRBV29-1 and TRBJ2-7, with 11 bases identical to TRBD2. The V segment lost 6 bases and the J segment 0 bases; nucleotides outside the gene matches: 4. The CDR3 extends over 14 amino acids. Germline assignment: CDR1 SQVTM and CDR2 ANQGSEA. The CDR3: CSVSGTSGSYEQYF. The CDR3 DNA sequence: TGCAGCGTGTCCGGGACTAGCGGCTCCTACGAGCAGTACTTC.

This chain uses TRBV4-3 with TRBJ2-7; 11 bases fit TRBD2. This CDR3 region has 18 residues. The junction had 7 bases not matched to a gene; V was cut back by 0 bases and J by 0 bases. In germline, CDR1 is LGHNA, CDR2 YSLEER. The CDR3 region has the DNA TGCGCCAGCAGCCAAGACCTAGCGGGAGGCCTACTCTCCTACGAGCAGTACTTC. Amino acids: CASSQDLAGGLLSYEQYF.

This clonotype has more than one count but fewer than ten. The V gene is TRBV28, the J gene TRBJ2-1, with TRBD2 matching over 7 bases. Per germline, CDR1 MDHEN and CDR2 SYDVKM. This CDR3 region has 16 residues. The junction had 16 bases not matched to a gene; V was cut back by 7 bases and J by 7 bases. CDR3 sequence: CASTLELQGGSNEQFF. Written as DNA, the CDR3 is TGTGCCAGCACGCTTGAGTTACAAGGCGGGAGTAATGAGCAGTTCTTC.

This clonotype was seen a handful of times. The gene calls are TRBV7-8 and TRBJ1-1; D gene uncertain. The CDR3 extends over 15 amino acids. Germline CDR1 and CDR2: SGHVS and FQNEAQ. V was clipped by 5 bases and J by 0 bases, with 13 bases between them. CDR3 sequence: CASSPPIPMNTEAFF. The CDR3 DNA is TGTGCCAGCAGCCCCCCTATCCCCATGAACACTGAAGCTTTCTTT. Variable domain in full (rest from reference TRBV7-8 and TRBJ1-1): GAGVSQSPRYKVAKRGQDVALRCDPISGHVSLFWYQQALGQGPEFLTYFQNEAQLDKSGLPSDRFFAERPEGSVSTLKIQRTQQEDSAVYLCASSPPIPMNTEAFFGQGTRLTVV.

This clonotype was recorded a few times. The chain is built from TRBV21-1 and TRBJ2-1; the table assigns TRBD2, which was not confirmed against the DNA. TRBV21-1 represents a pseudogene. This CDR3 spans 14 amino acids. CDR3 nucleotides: TGTGCCAGCAGCGGGACTAGCGGCGGCAATGAGCAGTTCTTC. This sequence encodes CASSGTSGGNEQFF.

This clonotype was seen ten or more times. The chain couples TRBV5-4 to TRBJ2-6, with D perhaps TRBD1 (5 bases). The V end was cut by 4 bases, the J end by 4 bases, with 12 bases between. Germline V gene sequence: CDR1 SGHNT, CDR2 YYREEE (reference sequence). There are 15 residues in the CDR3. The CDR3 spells CASSPRVAGANVLTF. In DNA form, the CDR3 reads TGTGCCAGCAGCCCCAGGGTAGCCGGGGCCAACGTCCTGACTTTC.

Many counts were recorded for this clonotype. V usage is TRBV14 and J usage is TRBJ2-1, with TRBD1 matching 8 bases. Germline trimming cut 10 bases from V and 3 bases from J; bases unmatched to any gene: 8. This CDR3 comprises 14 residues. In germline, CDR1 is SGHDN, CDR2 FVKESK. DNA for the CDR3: TGTGCCACTACCGGGACAGGACACTACAATGAGCAGTTCTTC. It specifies CATTGTGHYNEQFF.

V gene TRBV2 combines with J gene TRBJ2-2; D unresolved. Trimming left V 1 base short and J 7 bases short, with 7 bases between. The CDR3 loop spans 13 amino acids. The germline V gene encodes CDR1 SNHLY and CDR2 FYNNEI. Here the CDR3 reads CASSEGEGGELFF. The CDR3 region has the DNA TGTGCCAGCAGTGAAGGGGAAGGCGGGGAGCTGTTTTTT.

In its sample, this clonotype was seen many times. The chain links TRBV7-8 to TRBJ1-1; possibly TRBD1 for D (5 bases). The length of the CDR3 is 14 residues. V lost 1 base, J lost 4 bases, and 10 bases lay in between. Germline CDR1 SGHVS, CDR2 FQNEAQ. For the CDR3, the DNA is TGTGCCAGCAGCTTAGATGGGGGTGGCACTGAAGCTTTCTTT. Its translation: CASSLDGGGTEAFF.

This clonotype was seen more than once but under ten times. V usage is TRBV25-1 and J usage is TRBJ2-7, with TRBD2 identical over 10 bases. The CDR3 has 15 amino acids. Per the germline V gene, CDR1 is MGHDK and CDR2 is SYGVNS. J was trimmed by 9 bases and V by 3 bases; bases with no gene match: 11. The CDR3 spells CASSEMARTSGRQYF. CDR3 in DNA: TGTGCCAGCAGTGAGATGGCCAGGACTAGCGGAAGGCAGTACTTC.

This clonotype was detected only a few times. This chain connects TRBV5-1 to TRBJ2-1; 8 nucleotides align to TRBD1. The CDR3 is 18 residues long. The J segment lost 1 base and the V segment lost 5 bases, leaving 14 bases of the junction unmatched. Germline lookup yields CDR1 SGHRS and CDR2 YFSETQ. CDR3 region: CASSLSLGQGLSYNEQFF. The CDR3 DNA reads TGCGCCAGCAGTCTGTCCCTCGGACAGGGCCTTTCCTACAATGAGCAGTTCTTC.

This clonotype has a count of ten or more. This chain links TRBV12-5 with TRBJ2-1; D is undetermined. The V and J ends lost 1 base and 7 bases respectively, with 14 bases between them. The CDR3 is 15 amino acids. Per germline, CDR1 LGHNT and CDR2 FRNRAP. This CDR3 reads CASGLDPGVGNEQFF. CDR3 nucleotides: TGTGCTAGTGGTTTGGACCCGGGCGTCGGGAATGAGCAGTTCTTC.

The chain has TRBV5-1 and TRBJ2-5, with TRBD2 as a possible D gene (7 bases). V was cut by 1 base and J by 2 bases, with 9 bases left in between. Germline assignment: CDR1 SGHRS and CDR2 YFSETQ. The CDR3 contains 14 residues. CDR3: CASSLKGGQETQYF. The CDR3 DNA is TGCGCCAGCAGCTTGAAGGGGGGGCAAGAGACCCAGTACTTC.

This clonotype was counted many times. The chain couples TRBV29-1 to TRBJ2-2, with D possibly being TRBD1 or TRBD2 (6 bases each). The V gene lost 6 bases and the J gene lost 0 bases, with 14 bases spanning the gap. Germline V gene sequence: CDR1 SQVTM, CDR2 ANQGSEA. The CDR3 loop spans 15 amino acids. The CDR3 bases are TGCAGCGTGGGCGGGACATTGGCGAACACCGGGGAGCTGTTTTTT. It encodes CSVGGTLANTGELFF.

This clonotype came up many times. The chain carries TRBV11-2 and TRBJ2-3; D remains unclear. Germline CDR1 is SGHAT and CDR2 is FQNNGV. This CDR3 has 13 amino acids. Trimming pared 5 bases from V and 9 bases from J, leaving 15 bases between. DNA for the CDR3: TGTGCCAGCAGCCCACTTGGAGCCGGCACGCAGTATTTT. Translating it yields CASSPLGAGTQYF.

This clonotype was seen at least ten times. The CDR3 DNA reads TGCAGCGGGACAGGGGATATGAGGTCCCAGTACTTC. Translated, it gives CSGTGDMRSQYF. V and J are TRBV29-1 and TRBJ2-5, with 9 positions matching TRBD1. V lost 7 bases, J lost 9 bases, and 9 bases stayed unmatched. CDR3 length: 12 amino acids. Germline CDR1 and CDR2: SQVTM and ANQGSEA.

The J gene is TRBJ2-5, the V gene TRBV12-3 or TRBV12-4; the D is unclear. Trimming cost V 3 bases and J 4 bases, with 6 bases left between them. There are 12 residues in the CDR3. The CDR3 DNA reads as TGTGCCAGCAGTTTGATCGGAGAGACCCAGTACTTC. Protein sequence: CASSLIGETQYF.

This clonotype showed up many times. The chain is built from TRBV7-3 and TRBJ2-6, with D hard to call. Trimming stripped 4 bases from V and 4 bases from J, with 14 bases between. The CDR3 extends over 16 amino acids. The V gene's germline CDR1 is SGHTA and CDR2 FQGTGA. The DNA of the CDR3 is TGTGCCAGCAGCTCCCCCCCAAGTGCGGGGGCCAACGTCCTGACTTTC. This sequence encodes CASSSPPSAGANVLTF. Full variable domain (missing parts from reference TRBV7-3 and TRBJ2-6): GAGVSQTPSNKVTEKGKYVELRCDPISGHTALYWYRQSLGQGPEFLIYFQGTGAADDSGLPNDRFFAVRPEGSVSTLKIQRTERGDSAVYLCASSSPPSAGANVLTFGAGSRLTVL.

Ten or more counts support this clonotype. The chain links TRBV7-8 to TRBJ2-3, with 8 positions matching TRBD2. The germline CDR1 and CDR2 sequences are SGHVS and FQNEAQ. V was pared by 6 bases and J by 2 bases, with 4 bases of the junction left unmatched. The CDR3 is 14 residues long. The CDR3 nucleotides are TGTGCCAGCAGACTAGCGGACCTCACAGATACGCAGTATTTT. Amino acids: CASRLADLTDTQYF.

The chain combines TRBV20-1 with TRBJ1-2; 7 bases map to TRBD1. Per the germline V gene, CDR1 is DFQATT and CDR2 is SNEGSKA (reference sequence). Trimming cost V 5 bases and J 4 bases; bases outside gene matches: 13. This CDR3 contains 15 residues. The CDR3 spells CSAEQGLVESYGYTF. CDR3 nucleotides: TGCAGTGCTGAACAGGGGTTGGTGGAAAGCTATGGCTACACCTTC.

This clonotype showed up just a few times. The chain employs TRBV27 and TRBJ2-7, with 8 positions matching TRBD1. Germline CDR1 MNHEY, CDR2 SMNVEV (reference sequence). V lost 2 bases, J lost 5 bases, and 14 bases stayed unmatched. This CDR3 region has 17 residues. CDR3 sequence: CASSLRRRRGLSDEQYF. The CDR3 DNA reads TGTGCCAGCAGTTTACGCCGACGCAGGGGGCTTTCAGACGAGCAGTACTTC.

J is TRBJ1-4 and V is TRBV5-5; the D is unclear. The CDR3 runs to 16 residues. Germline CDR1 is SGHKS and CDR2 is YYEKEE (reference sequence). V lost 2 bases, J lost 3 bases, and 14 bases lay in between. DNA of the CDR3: TGTGCCAGCAGCTTCGGACGCTTTAAACCTAATGAAAAACTGTTTTTT. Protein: CASSFGRFKPNEKLFF. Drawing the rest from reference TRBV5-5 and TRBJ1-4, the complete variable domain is DAGVTQSPTHLIKTRGQQVTLRCSPISGHKSVSWYQQVLGQGPQFIFQYYEKEERGRGNFPDRFSARQFPNYSSELNVNALLLGDSALYLCASSFGRFKPNEKLFFGSGTQLSVL.

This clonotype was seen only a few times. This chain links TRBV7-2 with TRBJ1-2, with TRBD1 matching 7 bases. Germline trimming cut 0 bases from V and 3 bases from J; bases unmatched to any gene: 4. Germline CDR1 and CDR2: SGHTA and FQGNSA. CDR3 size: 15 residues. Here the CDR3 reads CASSLAEGADYGYTF. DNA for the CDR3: TGTGCCAGCAGCTTAGCCGAGGGGGCTGACTATGGCTACACCTTC. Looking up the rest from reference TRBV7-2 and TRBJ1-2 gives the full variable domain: GAGVSQSPSNKVTEKGKDVELRCDPISGHTALYWYRQSLGQGLEFLIYFQGNSAPDKSGLPSDRFSAERTGGSVSTLTIQRTQQEDSAVYLCASSLAEGADYGYTFGSGTRLTVV.

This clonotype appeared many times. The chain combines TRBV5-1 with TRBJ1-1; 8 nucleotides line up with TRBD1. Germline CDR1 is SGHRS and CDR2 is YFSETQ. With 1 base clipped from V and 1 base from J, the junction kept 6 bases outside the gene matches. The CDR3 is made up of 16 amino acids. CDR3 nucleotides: TGCGCCAGCAGCTTGAGGCCGGGACAGGAGAACACTGAAGCTTTCTTT. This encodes CASSLRPGQENTEAFF. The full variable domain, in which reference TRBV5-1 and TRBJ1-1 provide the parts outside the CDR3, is KAGVTQTPRYLIKTRGQQVTLSCSPISGHRSVSWYQQTPGQGLQFLFEYFSETQRNKGNFPGRFSGRQFSNSRSEMNVSTLELGDSALYLCASSLRPGQENTEAFFGQGTRLTVV.

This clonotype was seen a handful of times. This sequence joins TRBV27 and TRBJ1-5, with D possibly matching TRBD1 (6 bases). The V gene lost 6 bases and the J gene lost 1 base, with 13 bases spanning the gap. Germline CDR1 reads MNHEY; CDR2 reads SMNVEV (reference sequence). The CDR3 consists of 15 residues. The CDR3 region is CASRQRRGSNQPQHF. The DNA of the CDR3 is TGTGCCAGCAGGCAGAGGAGGGGGAGCAATCAGCCCCAGCATTTT.

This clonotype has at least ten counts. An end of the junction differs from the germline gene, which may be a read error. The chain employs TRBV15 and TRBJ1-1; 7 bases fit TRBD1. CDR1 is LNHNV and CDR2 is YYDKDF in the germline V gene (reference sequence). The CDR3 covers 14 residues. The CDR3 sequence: CATSRERQGGSYLF. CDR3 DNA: TGTGCCACCAGCAGAGAGCGGCAGGGGGGGAGTTACCTTTTT.